The 30 T cell receptor beta chains in this list originate from one sample, sequenced in a study of identical twins. Each CDR3 protein gets one entry after TCRdb re-called the 5' RACE reads with MiXCR. The sample lists over 550,000 distinct CDR3 sequences, less than 9% occurring once. These data are also associated with another study on yellow fever vaccine responses in identical twins.

The sample taken for sequencing was PBMCs. The receptor set was obtained from a young woman in good health.

The rearrangement joins TRBV10-3 to TRBJ2-2, with 9 bases aligning to TRBD1. Germline V gene lookup returns CDR1 ENHRY and CDR2 SYGVKD. This CDR3 region has 15 residues. Trimming took 3 bases from V and 2 from J; bases not matched to a gene: 1. The CDR3 region has the DNA TGTGCCATCAGTGATACAGGGGGCAACACCGGGGAGCTGTTTTTT. Amino acids: CAISDTGGNTGELFF.

The CDR3: CASTVSPGAETQYF. The CDR3, as DNA: TGTGCCAGCACTGTTTCCCCAGGGGCAGAGACCCAGTACTTC. The J gene is TRBJ2-5, the V gene TRBV12-3 or TRBV12-4, with D possibly being TRBD1 (6 bases). The CDR3 is 14 amino acids. Trimming cost V 7 bases and J 4 bases, with 16 bases left between them.

The chain is built from TRBV7-9 and TRBJ2-1; D remains ambiguous. The CDR3 extends over 16 amino acids. The germline V and J ends were trimmed by 4 bases and 0 bases, with 13 bases remaining between them. Germline CDR1 is SEHNR and CDR2 is FQNEAQ (reference sequence). The CDR3 nucleotides read TGTGCCAGCAGCTCCCTTTTTGGCGACTCCTACAATGAGCAGTTCTTC. Translating it yields CASSSLFGDSYNEQFF.

A few counts support this clonotype. The rearrangement uses TRBV10-3 and TRBJ2-3; 15 nucleotides line up with TRBD2. Germline lookup yields CDR1 ENHRY and CDR2 SYGVKD. The V gene end was trimmed by 7 bases and the J gene end by 5 bases; junction bases not matched to a gene: 4. This CDR3 comprises 15 residues. The CDR3 sequence is CAINPGLAGGDTQYF. The CDR3 DNA reads TGTGCCATCAACCCGGGACTAGCGGGAGGAGATACGCAGTATTTT.

This clonotype was seen at least ten times. The gene calls are TRBV2 and TRBJ2-2, with a possible D match to TRBD2 (6 bases). V lost 6 bases and J 2 bases, leaving 10 bases between the germline ends. The CDR3 length is 14 residues. Germline V gives CDR1 SNHLY, CDR2 FYNNEI. This CDR3 reads CASRLDYNTGELFF. CDR3 coding DNA: TGTGCCAGCAGGCTGGACTATAACACCGGGGAGCTGTTTTTT.

J is TRBJ2-1 and V is TRBV15; maybe TRBD1 (5 bases). Germline loops: CDR1 LNHNV, CDR2 YYDKDF (reference sequence). With 2 bases removed from V and 7 bases from J, the gap between germline ends came to 18 bases. The CDR3 loop spans 16 amino acids. The DNA of the CDR3 is TGTGCCACCAGCAGAAAATACTTACCAGGGAATAATGAGCAGTTCTTC. Translated, it gives CATSRKYLPGNNEQFF.

In this sample, this clonotype turned up a few times. The rearrangement uses TRBV20-1 and TRBJ2-1; TRBD2 matches at 11 bases. The V gene end was trimmed by 4 bases and the J gene end by 6 bases; junction bases not matched to a gene: 2. The germline CDR1 and CDR2 sequences are DFQATT and SNEGSKA (reference sequence). CDR3 size: 13 residues. The CDR3 DNA sequence: TGCAGTGCTACTAGCGGGGGGTTCAATGAGCAGTTCTTC. Translated: CSATSGGFNEQFF.

This clonotype was seen at least ten times. The chain recombines TRBV12-3 or TRBV12-4 with TRBJ2-7, with no clear D. V lost 3 bases and J lost 0, with 3 bases in between. The CDR3 sequence is 12 residues long. CDR3 nucleotides: TGTGCCAGCAGTTTGGCCTCCTACGAGCAGTACTTC. It is translated as CASSLASYEQYF.

This clonotype showed up many times. The chain combines TRBV14 with TRBJ1-4; D not resolved. The germline V and J ends were trimmed by 4 bases and 5 bases, with 5 bases remaining between them. This CDR3 has 12 amino acids. The germline CDR1 and CDR2 sequences are SGHDN and FVKESK. The CDR3, as DNA: TGTGCCAGCAGCCCCAAGAATGAAAAACTGTTTTTT. Its protein is CASSPKNEKLFF.

V and J are TRBV20-1 and TRBJ2-7, with D perhaps assigned TRBD1 or TRBD2 (5 bases each). CDR1 is DFQATT and CDR2 is SNEGSKA in the germline V gene (reference sequence). This CDR3 is built from 14 residues. V was shortened by 1 base and J by 1 base, with 11 bases between the two germline ends. The CDR3 bases are TGCAGTGCTAGAGTCGGGGCCGCTTCCTACGAGCAGTACTTC. Translating gives CSARVGAASYEQYF.

The chain joins TRBV19 to TRBJ2-7; no firm D call. CDR1 and CDR2 from the germline V gene are LNHDA and SQIVND (reference sequence). The length of the CDR3 is 14 residues. Trimming left V 6 bases short and J 1 base short, with 13 bases between. The CDR3 DNA reads as TGTGCCAGTAGCTCGTCAGGAACTTCCTACGAGCAGTACTTC. It is translated as CASSSSGTSYEQYF. The full variable domain, rest sourced from reference TRBV19 and TRBJ2-7, is DGGITQSPKYLFRKEGQNVTLSCEQNLNHDAMYWYRQDPGQGLRLIYYSQIVNDFQKGDIAEGYSVSREKKESFPLTVTSAQKNPTAFYLCASSSSGTSYEQYFGPGTRLTVT.

This clonotype was seen only a few times. The chain couples TRBV7-9 to TRBJ2-2; D may be TRBD1 (5 bases). The V end was cut by 3 bases, the J end by 2 bases, with 16 bases between. The length of the CDR3 is 17 residues. Germline V gene lookup returns CDR1 SEHNR and CDR2 FQNEAQ (reference sequence). The CDR3 nucleotides read TGTGCCAGCAGCTTTGGTGAAGGCAGGGTAAACACCGGGGAGCTGTTTTTT. Amino acid sequence: CASSFGEGRVNTGELFF.

V and J are TRBV5-1 and TRBJ1-5; 12 positions match TRBD1. Trimming at V came to 4 bases and at J to 2 bases, leaving 16 bases not matched to a gene. Germline-derived CDR1 and CDR2 are SGHRS and YFSETQ. This CDR3 contains 20 residues. CDR3 region: CASSRPTGDRGRLGNQPQHF. Here the CDR3 DNA reads TGCGCCAGCAGCCGCCCTACCGGGGACAGGGGGCGATTGGGCAATCAGCCCCAGCATTTT.

This clonotype appeared a few times. The rearrangement joins TRBV28 to TRBJ2-7; unclear D gene. Germline loops: CDR1 MDHEN, CDR2 SYDVKM. Trimming took 4 bases from V and 9 from J, leaving 19 bases between them. This CDR3 is 14 amino acids long. The CDR3 region is CASSSPGGAWGQYF. CDR3 sequence (DNA): TGTGCCAGCAGTTCCCCTGGCGGAGCCTGGGGGCAGTACTTC.

Only a few counts were recorded for this clonotype. The rearrangement joins TRBV5-1 to TRBJ2-3, with 8 bases lining up with TRBD1. After removal of 1 base from V and 2 bases from J, the junction contained 3 bases not matched to a gene. CDR1 SGHRS and CDR2 YFSETQ come from the germline V gene. CDR3 size: 15 residues. This CDR3 reads CASSLRDRTTDTQYF. DNA for the CDR3: TGCGCCAGCAGCTTGAGGGACAGGACCACAGATACGCAGTATTTT.

The CDR3 bases are TGTGCCAGCAGCTCGGAGGGGGGCAGGGAGACCCAGTACTTC. Its protein is CASSSEGGRETQYF. This chain connects TRBV28 to TRBJ2-5; D tentatively reads TRBD1 or TRBD2 (6 bases each). CDR3 length: 14 amino acids. Germline loops: CDR1 MDHEN, CDR2 SYDVKM. The germline V and J ends were trimmed by 6 bases and 5 bases, with 16 bases remaining between them.

This clonotype was found many times. V usage is TRBV5-1 and J usage is TRBJ2-1; D gene ambiguous. This CDR3 comprises 15 residues. Trimming stripped 4 bases from V and 4 bases from J, with 15 bases between. Germline V gene sequence: CDR1 SGHRS, CDR2 YFSETQ. CDR3 in DNA: TGCGCCAGCAGCACAACCGGACGAAATTACAATGAGCAGTTCTTC. It is translated as CASSTTGRNYNEQFF.

This clonotype was recorded at least ten times. The chain recombines TRBV7-9 with TRBJ2-2, with TRBD2 matching over 8 bases. The CDR3 has 16 amino acids. The germline CDR1 and CDR2 sequences are SEHNR and FQNEAQ (reference sequence). J was trimmed by 1 base and V by 6 bases; bases with no gene match: 7. This CDR3 reads CASRSTAGGNTGELFF. In DNA, the CDR3 is TGTGCCAGCAGGTCTACGGCGGGAGGGAACACCGGGGAGCTGTTTTTT.

The CDR3 protein is CASRGQGLSETQYF. The CDR3 DNA sequence: TGTGCCAGCAGGGGACAGGGTCTTAGCGAGACCCAGTACTTC. The rearrangement joins TRBV6-2 or TRBV6-3 to TRBJ2-5; the match to TRBD1 covers 9 bases. The V gene end was trimmed by 6 bases and the J gene end by 5 bases; junction bases not matched to a gene: 7. This CDR3 contains 14 residues. Germline V gene lookup returns CDR1 MNHEY and CDR2 SVGEGT.

This CDR3 is CASKLAGTGGDGYTF. In DNA, the CDR3 is TGTGCCAGCAAACTCGCCGGGACAGGGGGCGATGGCTACACCTTC. The rearrangement joins TRBV28 to TRBJ1-2, with TRBD1 matching 12 bases. Germline CDR1 reads MDHEN; CDR2 reads SYDVKM. The CDR3 spans 15 residues. The V gene end was trimmed by 7 bases and the J gene end by 6 bases; junction bases not matched to a gene: 9.

The V gene is TRBV20-1, the J gene TRBJ2-3; 9 positions agree with TRBD2. This CDR3 region has 15 residues. The J segment lost 2 bases and the V segment lost 6 bases, leaving 9 bases of the junction unmatched. Germline CDR1 reads DFQATT; CDR2 reads SNEGSKA (reference sequence). For the CDR3, the DNA is TGCAGTGCCACCCCGACTAGCGGTTACACAGATACGCAGTATTTT. Translated: CSATPTSGYTDTQYF.

This clonotype appeared a few times. V is TRBV5-1 and J is TRBJ2-3; 14 positions agree with TRBD2. V was clipped by 4 bases and J by 2 bases; unmatched bases: 12. Germline V CDR1 and CDR2: SGHRS, YFSETQ. This CDR3 is built from 19 residues. CDR3 loop: CASSLLGLAGEIDTDTQYF. The CDR3 region has the DNA TGCGCCAGCAGCCTATTGGGACTAGCGGGGGAGATCGACACAGATACGCAGTATTTT.

Many counts were recorded for this clonotype. The J gene is TRBJ1-1, the V gene TRBV12-3 or TRBV12-4; D remains unclear. The V end was cut by 5 bases, the J end by 5 bases, with 15 bases between. This CDR3 contains 14 residues. CDR3 protein: CASSGDLGRTEAFF. In DNA form, the CDR3 reads TGTGCCAGCAGTGGAGACCTGGGGAGGACTGAAGCTTTCTTT.

This clonotype occurred many times. This sequence joins TRBV27 and TRBJ2-7; tentatively, D is TRBD1 (6 bases). V gave up 3 bases and J gave up 7 bases, with 22 bases separating them. This CDR3 has 16 residues. Germline assignment: CDR1 MNHEY and CDR2 SMNVEV (reference sequence). The CDR3 is CASSLGKTPGAGEQYF. CDR3 DNA sequence: TGTGCCAGCAGTTTGGGGAAGACCCCAGGGGCAGGTGAGCAGTACTTC.

This clonotype was picked up many times. This chain links TRBV14 with TRBJ1-4; the match to TRBD1 covers 7 bases. The CDR3 has 15 residues. Germline CDR1 reads SGHDN; CDR2 reads FVKESK. Trimming at V came to 3 bases and at J to 8 bases, leaving 9 bases not matched to a gene. The CDR3 here is CASSHRQGRKEKLFF. The CDR3 DNA reads TGTGCCAGCAGCCACCGACAGGGACGAAAAGAAAAACTGTTTTTT.

The gene calls are TRBV29-1 and TRBJ1-1, with TRBD1 as a possible D gene (5 bases). CDR3 length equals 11 residues. Germline loops: CDR1 SQVTM, CDR2 ANQGSEA. V dropped 8 bases and J dropped 7 bases, with 14 bases sitting between them. The DNA of the CDR3 is TGCAGCCTTTCGACAGCTATTGAAGCTTTCTTT. Translated, it gives CSLSTAIEAFF.

This clonotype was seen a handful of times. The chain recombines TRBV2 with TRBJ1-2; 7 nucleotides align to TRBD1. CDR3 length equals 12 residues. The germline gives CDR1 SNHLY, CDR2 FYNNEI. V gave up 5 bases and J gave up 8 bases; unmatched junction bases: 5. The CDR3 here is CASSPGTVGYTF. The CDR3 bases are TGTGCCAGCAGTCCCGGGACAGTCGGCTACACCTTC.

V is TRBV25-1 and J is TRBJ2-1, with 10 nucleotides matching TRBD1. The germline gives CDR1 MGHDK, CDR2 SYGVNS. V shed 9 bases, J shed 6 bases, and the junction held 23 bases outside the gene matches. This CDR3 has 19 residues. CDR3 sequence (DNA): TGTGCCAGTCGAAAGACAGGGGGCTATTTCTTGGGACAAATCAATGAGCAGTTCTTC. Amino acid sequence: CASRKTGGYFLGQINEQFF.

A few counts support this clonotype. The rearrangement links TRBV7-8 to TRBJ1-1; 9 nucleotides align to TRBD1. Germline CDR1 is SGHVS and CDR2 is FQNEAQ. The CDR3 has 17 residues. Germline trimming cut 1 base from V and 1 base from J; bases unmatched to any gene: 7. In DNA form, the CDR3 reads TGTGCCAGCAGCTTAGGGTGGTCGGACAGGGGGAACACTGAAGCTTTCTTT. Encoded protein: CASSLGWSDRGNTEAFF.

This clonotype was detected a few times. V gene TRBV2 combines with J gene TRBJ2-7, with 13 bases fitting TRBD2. This CDR3 contains 17 residues. Germline V gene lookup returns CDR1 SNHLY and CDR2 FYNNEI. Losses at the gene ends were 2 bases for V and 2 bases for J; bases not matched to a gene: 6. CDR3 nucleotide sequence: TGTGCCAGCAGTGAATCGGGACTAGCGGGACCGACCTACGAGCAGTACTTC. This translates into CASSESGLAGPTYEQYF. Supplemented by reference TRBV2 and TRBJ2-7, the full variable domain reads EPEVTQTPSHQVTQMGQEVILRCVPISNHLYFYWYRQILGQKVEFLVSFYNNEISEKSEIFDDQFSVERPDGSNFTLKIRSTKLEDSAMYFCASSESGLAGPTYEQYFGPGTRLTVT.